One sample yielded the 16 T cell receptor beta chains listed below, sequenced in a study of shared clonotypes between healthy human individuals (dated by TCRdb to 2020 to 2021). Library construction relied on the immunoSEQ multiplex PCR assay. TCRdb stores this immuneACCESS table with in-frame sequences only. Part of the clones is absent; in the studies checked, under half of the shortfall reflects unresolved V genes, and no reason is known for the rest. This sample is represented by approximately 500,000 clones; 90% to 97% of them were singletons. Of the sample, 0.06% falls within the top ten clones. Sequencing was done on a sample of naive CD4+ T cells sorted from blood. The cell subset or site label corresponds to: CD45RA+ positively selected. Receptors were obtained from a woman under 40 in good health.

CDR3 amino acids: CASSLGGWDSYEQYF. The CDR3 DNA is TGTGCCAGCAGCTTAGGAGGGTGGGACAGCTACGAGCAGTACTTC. V usage is TRBV7-8 and J usage is TRBJ2-7, with 7 nucleotides matching TRBD1. The CDR3 sequence is 15 residues long. Germline-derived CDR1 and CDR2 are SGHVS and FQNEAQ. With 1 base clipped from V and 3 bases from J, the junction kept 6 bases outside the gene matches.

The rearrangement uses TRBV29-1 and TRBJ2-3; a weak D match, TRBD2 (6 bases). V lost 5 bases to trimming and J lost 4 bases, with 13 bases between them. This CDR3 comprises 13 residues. Germline CDR1 reads SQVTM; CDR2 reads ANQGSEA. DNA of the CDR3: TGCAGCGTTCGGGAGAGCTCACCAGATACGCAGTATTTT. Amino acid sequence: CSVRESSPDTQYF.

The chain couples TRBV6-6 to TRBJ1-3, with D tentatively TRBD1 (6 bases). The germline V gene has CDR1 MNHNY and CDR2 SVGAGI (reference sequence). V lost 6 bases, J lost 0 bases, and 9 bases lay in between. CDR3 size: 14 residues. The CDR3 spells CASREGVSGNTIYF. The DNA of the CDR3 is TGTGCCAGCAGGGAGGGGGTCTCTGGAAACACCATATATTTT.

The rearrangement joins TRBV6-1 to TRBJ1-2; TRBD1 is a possible D gene (6 bases). Trimming cost V 2 bases and J 8 bases, with 21 bases left between them. The germline V gene encodes CDR1 MNHNS and CDR2 SASEGT. This CDR3 region has 16 residues. In DNA, the CDR3 is TGTGCCAGCAGTGAACGGGGGTTGGCTGGGGGCCTGGGCTACACCTTC. It encodes CASSERGLAGGLGYTF.

The chain joins TRBV29-1 to TRBJ2-1; 8 bases are a match to TRBD2. Germline V gene data show CDR1 as SQVTM and CDR2 as ANQGSEA. The CDR3 is 17 amino acids. The V and J ends lost 2 bases and 0 bases, in that order; junction bases with no gene match: 9. The CDR3: CSVEPLAVPRSYNEQFF. In DNA, the CDR3 is TGCAGCGTTGAACCACTAGCGGTGCCGCGCTCCTACAATGAGCAGTTCTTC.

V usage is TRBV6-6 and J usage is TRBJ2-7, with D hard to call. V lost 5 bases, J lost 6 bases, and 17 bases lay in between. Germline V CDR1 and CDR2: MNHNY, SVGAGI (reference sequence). The CDR3 is made up of 14 amino acids. CDR3 residues: CASSDTWTRSEQYF. The CDR3 bases are TGTGCCAGCAGTGACACTTGGACGAGGTCCGAGCAGTACTTC.

The chain joins TRBV7-8 to TRBJ1-5; 8 nucleotides align to TRBD1. Germline V gene sequence: CDR1 SGHVS, CDR2 FQNEAQ. V lost 5 bases, J lost 6 bases, and 12 bases stayed unmatched. The CDR3 is made up of 16 amino acids. The CDR3: CASSLSRTGLAQPQHF. The CDR3 DNA reads TGTGCCAGCAGCCTCTCCAGGACAGGGTTGGCTCAGCCCCAGCATTTT.

J is TRBJ2-4 and V is TRBV5-1; D is ambiguous. V shed 0 bases and J shed 15 bases, with 13 bases lying between them. The CDR3 is made up of 12 amino acids. CDR1 is SGHRS, CDR2 YFSETQ, per germline. DNA of the CDR3: TGCGCCAGCAGCTTGGCCGGTGCTTTTCCGTACTTC. It encodes CASSLAGAFPYF.

This chain uses TRBV28 with TRBJ2-4; TRBD1 matches at 8 bases. V gave up 5 bases and J gave up 1 base; unmatched junction bases: 7. Germline assignment: CDR1 MDHEN and CDR2 SYDVKM. CDR3 length: 16 residues. This CDR3 reads CASSPLRDRAKNIQYF. CDR3 in DNA: TGTGCCAGCAGTCCCCTGCGGGACAGGGCCAAAAACATTCAGTACTTC.

Only a few counts were recorded for this clone. Within the sample, other DNA sequences also encode this same CDR3. The chain combines TRBV28 with TRBJ1-5; 9 positions match TRBD1. This CDR3 has 14 residues. The germline CDR1 and CDR2 sequences are MDHEN and SYDVKM. Trimming took 4 bases from V and 4 from J; bases not matched to a gene: 2. CDR3 residues: CASSSGQGNQPQHF. In DNA form, the CDR3 reads TGTGCCAGCAGTTCCGGACAGGGGAATCAGCCCCAGCATTTT.

The V gene is TRBV5-1, the J gene TRBJ1-3; D might be TRBD1 (5 bases). This CDR3 is 14 amino acids long. V was clipped by 1 base and J by 4 bases, with 9 bases between them. Germline assignment: CDR1 SGHRS and CDR2 YFSETQ. The CDR3 loop reads CASSLLGDGNTIYF. CDR3 coding DNA: TGCGCCAGCAGCTTGCTAGGGGACGGAAACACCATATATTTT.

This chain connects TRBV18 to TRBJ1-1; D remains ambiguous. The germline CDR1 and CDR2 sequences are KGHSH and LQKENI. Trimming cost V 5 bases and J 0 bases, with 22 bases left between them. The CDR3 consists of 18 residues. The CDR3: CASSARSISHLMNTEAFF. The CDR3 coding sequence is TGTGCCAGCTCAGCCCGGAGCATCTCGCATCTAATGAACACTGAAGCTTTCTTT. The full variable domain, rest sourced from reference TRBV18 and TRBJ1-1, is NAGVMQNPRHLVRRRGQEARLRCSPMKGHSHVYWYRQLPEEGLKFMVYLQKENIIDESGMPKERFSAEFPKEGPSILRIQQVVRGDSAAYFCASSARSISHLMNTEAFFGQGTRLTVV.

On this clone itself: Other DNA sequences in the same sample also yield this CDR3. The CDR3 region has the DNA TGTGCCAGCAGCCGGACCGGGTCGGGGGCCGGGGAGCTGTTTTTT. Amino acids: CASSRTGSGAGELFF. V gene TRBV7-9 combines with J gene TRBJ2-2, with D perhaps matching TRBD2 (6 bases). V dropped 5 bases and J dropped 6 bases, with 16 bases sitting between them. This CDR3 comprises 15 residues. Germline V gives CDR1 SEHNR, CDR2 FQNEAQ (reference sequence).

The J gene is TRBJ2-7, the V gene TRBV28, with 8 bases matching TRBD1. Germline CDR1 MDHEN, CDR2 SYDVKM. J was trimmed by 2 bases and V by 6 bases; bases with no gene match: 6. This CDR3 has 14 residues. The CDR3 loop is CASRGQGRTYEQYF. Written as DNA, the CDR3 is TGTGCCAGCAGAGGACAGGGAAGGACCTACGAGCAGTACTTC.

This chain uses TRBV28 with TRBJ1-4; D is unclear. CDR3 length equals 12 residues. Germline CDR1 MDHEN, CDR2 SYDVKM. Trimming stripped 4 bases from V and 6 bases from J, with 6 bases between. CDR3 loop: CASSSFHEKLFF. The CDR3 nucleotides are TGTGCCAGCAGTTCTTTTCATGAAAAACTGTTTTTT.

This chain connects TRBV5-1 to TRBJ1-5; D not certain. The CDR3 spans 14 residues. The V gene lost 0 bases and the J gene lost 3 bases, with 7 bases spanning the gap. CDR1 is SGHRS and CDR2 is YFSETQ in the germline V gene. The DNA for the CDR3 is TGCGCCAGCAGCTTGGATGGACCCAATCAGCCCCAGCATTTT. Translated, it gives CASSLDGPNQPQHF.